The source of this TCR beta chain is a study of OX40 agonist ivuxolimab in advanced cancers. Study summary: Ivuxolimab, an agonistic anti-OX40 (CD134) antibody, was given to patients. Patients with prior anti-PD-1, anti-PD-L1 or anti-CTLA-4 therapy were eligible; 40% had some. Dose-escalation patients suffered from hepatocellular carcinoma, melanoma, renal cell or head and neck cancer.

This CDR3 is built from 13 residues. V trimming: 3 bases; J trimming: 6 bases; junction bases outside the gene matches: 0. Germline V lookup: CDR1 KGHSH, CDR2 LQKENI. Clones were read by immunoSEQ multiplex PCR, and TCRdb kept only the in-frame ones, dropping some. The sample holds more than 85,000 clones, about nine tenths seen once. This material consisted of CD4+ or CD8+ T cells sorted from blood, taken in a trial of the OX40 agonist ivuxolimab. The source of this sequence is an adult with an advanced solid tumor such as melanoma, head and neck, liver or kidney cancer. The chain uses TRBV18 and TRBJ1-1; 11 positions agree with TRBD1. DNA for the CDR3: TGTGCCAGCTCACCGGGACAGGGGGCTGAAGCTTTCTTT. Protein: CASSPGQGAEAFF.